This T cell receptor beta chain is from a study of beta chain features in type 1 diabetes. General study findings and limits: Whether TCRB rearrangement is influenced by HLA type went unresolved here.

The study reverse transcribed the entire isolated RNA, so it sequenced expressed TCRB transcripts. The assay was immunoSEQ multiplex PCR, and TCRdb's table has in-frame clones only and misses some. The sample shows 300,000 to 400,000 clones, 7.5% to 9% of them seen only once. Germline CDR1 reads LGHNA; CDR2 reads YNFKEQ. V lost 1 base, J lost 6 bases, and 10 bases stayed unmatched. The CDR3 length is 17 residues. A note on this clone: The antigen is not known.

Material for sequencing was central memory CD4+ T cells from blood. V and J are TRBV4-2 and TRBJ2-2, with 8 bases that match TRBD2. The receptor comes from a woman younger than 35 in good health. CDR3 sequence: CASSQVFGRAPAGELFF. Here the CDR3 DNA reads TGTGCCAGCAGCCAAGTGTTCGGGAGGGCCCCGGCCGGGGAGCTGTTTTTT.